Listed below are T cell receptor beta chains from one sample, sequenced in a study of control samples from healthy donors and cancer patients. The assay was immunoSEQ multiplex PCR, and TCRdb's table has in-frame clones only and misses some. The table lists some 150,000 clones, roughly 89% of them singletons. Sample: blood. The receptors derive from a man aged 18 to 29 in good health. Each CDR3 is given with its conserved first and last residue. A D gene is named only where the DNA matches it firmly. Part of the rows lack a size; the others show once, few, many or a class for expanded clones.

TRBJ2-5	-	TRBD2	TRBV15	TGTGCCACCACGGCGTCTGCGGGGGGGCCGGAGACCCAGTACTTC	CATTASAGGPETQYF
TRBJ2-4	once	-	TRBV28	TGTGCCAGCAGTTTCGACAGCCTAGCCAAAAACATTCAGTACTTC	CASSFDSLAKNIQYF
TRBJ2-3	-	-	TRBV19	TGTGCCAGTAGTCTCATTGGAGATACGCAGTATTTT	CASSLIGDTQYF
TRBJ1-4	-	TRBD1	TRBV7-7	TGTGCCAGCAGCTCGACAGGGAATGAAAAACTGTTTTTT	CASSSTGNEKLFF
TRBJ1-1	-	-	TRBV6-5	TGTGCCAGCAGTTACGAGGGGGCTGAAGCTTTCTTT	CASSYEGAEAFF
TRBJ2-3	-	-	TRBV19	TGTGCCAGTATAATCTCAGATACGCAGTATTTT	CASIISDTQYF
TRBJ1-6	-	-	TRBV11-2	TGTGCCAGCAGCTTATCGGGGGGTTCGGATTCACCCCTCCACTTT	CASSLSGGSDSPLHF
TRBJ1-3	-	-	TRBV13	TGTGCCAGCAGCTTAGTAGGGTTCACCATATATTTT	CASSLVGFTIYF
TRBJ1-2	-	TRBD1	TRBV5-1	TGCGCCAGCAGCTCAGGACAGGGGAACTATGGCTACACCTTC	CASSSGQGNYGYTF
TRBJ2-5	-	-	TRBV7-9	TGTGCCAGCAGCTTAGAGAGTCCGGGTTTCCAAGAGACCCAGTACTTC	CASSLESPGFQETQYF
TRBJ2-7	-	-	TRBV19	TGTGCCAGTAGTATAGTCCCAAGGCCTCCCCCGCTCTACGAGCAGTACTTC	CASSIVPRPPPLYEQYF
TRBJ2-7	-	TRBD1	TRBV5-1	TGCGCCAGCAGCCCGGAAGGACAGGGGGCCTACGAGCAGTACTTC	CASSPEGQGAYEQYF
TRBJ2-1	-	TRBD1	TRBV18	TGTGCCAGCTCACCAGGAGGACAGGGGGCCAATGAGCAGTTCTTC	CASSPGGQGANEQFF
TRBJ1-4	-	-	TRBV2	TGTGCCAGCACTGAGGCTCCTGCTGGTGAAAAACTGTTTTTT	CASTEAPAGEKLFF
TRBJ2-7	-	-	TRBV7-6	TGTGCCAGCAGCGGGGCCTACGAGCAGTACTTC	CASSGAYEQYF
TRBJ2-3	-	-	TRBV18	TGTGCCAGCTCACCACTGGGACTCACCGGGTCCACAGATACGCAGTATTTT	CASSPLGLTGSTDTQYF
TRBJ1-2	-	-	TRBV14	TGTGCCAGCAGCCAAGATCGGCGGGGTTCGAACTATGGCTACACCTTC	CASSQDRRGSNYGYTF
TRBJ1-1	-	-	TRBV11-2	TGTGCCAGCAGCTTAGATCTAGTGGGGCGGGAAGCTTTCTTT	CASSLDLVGREAFF
TRBJ1-1	-	TRBD1	TRBV2	TGTGCCAGCACCTCGAGAGGGACAGGGCGGAACACTGAAGCTTTCTTT	CASTSRGTGRNTEAFF
TRBJ2-5	-	-	TRBV3-1/TRBV3-2	TGTGCCAGCAGCCAAGCTGGGCCAGGAGAGACCCAGTACTTC	CASSQAGPGETQYF
TRBJ2-1	-	-	TRBV3-1/TRBV3-2	TGTGCCAGCAGCCAGGGCAGGGCCTCCTACAATGAGCAGTTCTTC	CASSQGRASYNEQFF
TRBJ2-5	-	-	TRBV12-2	TGTGCAAGTGACACCAGGGGGCATGGGACCCAGTACTTC	CASDTRGHGTQYF
TRBJ2-3	-	TRBD2	TRBV4-2	TGTGCCAGCAGCCGACTTCTATCCAGCGGGGAGGATACGCAGTATTTT	CASSRLLSSGEDTQYF
TRBJ1-2	-	-	TRBV28	TGTGCCAGCAGCCCTATGGGACTGAACTATGGCTACACCTTC	CASSPMGLNYGYTF
TRBJ2-6	-	TRBD1	TRBV11-2	TGTGCCAGCAGCTTAGATGGACAGGGTTATGGATCCGGGGCCAACGTCCTGACTTTC	CASSLDGQGYGSGANVLTF
TRBJ1-2	once	-	TRBV4-1	TGCGCCAGCAGCGTGACCAAGAGCTATGGCTACACCTTC	CASSVTKSYGYTF
TRBJ2-5	-	-	TRBV9	TGTGCCAGCAGCGTAGATCTGGGAGGCGAGACCCAGTACTTC	CASSVDLGGETQYF
TRBJ1-2	-	-	TRBV3-1/TRBV3-2	TGTGCCAGCAGCCAAGAGGGCAGGGGCGGGGGCTACACCTTC	CASSQEGRGGGYTF
TRBJ2-2	-	-	TRBV9	TGTGCCAGCAGCCTTCCTTACACCGGGGAGCTGTTTTTT	CASSLPYTGELFF
TRBJ1-1	-	-	TRBV7-7	TGTGCCAGCAGCTTACTTACGCAGGGAGTGAACACTGAAGCTTTCTTT	CASSLLTQGVNTEAFF